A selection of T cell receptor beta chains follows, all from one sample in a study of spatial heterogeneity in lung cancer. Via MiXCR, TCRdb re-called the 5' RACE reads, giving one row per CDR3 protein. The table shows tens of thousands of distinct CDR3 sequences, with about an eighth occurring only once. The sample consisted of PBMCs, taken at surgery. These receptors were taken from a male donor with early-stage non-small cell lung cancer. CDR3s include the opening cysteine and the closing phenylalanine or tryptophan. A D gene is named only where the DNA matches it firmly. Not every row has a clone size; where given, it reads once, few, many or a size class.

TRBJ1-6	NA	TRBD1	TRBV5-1	TGCGCCAGCAGCATGGACAGGGGTAATTCACCCCTCCACTTT	CASSMDRGNSPLHF
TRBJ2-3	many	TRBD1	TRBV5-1	TGCGCCAGCAGCGGGACAGGGGAAACAGATACGCAGTATTTT	CASSGTGETDTQYF
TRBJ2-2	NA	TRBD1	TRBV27	TGTGCCAGCAGCACCGGGACAGGGGACTTTTCGAACACCGGGGAGCTGTTTTTT	CASSTGTGDFSNTGELFF
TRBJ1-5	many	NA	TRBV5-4	TGTGCCAGCAGCTTCCTCGGGGCGGGTCAGCCCCAGCATTTT	CASSFLGAGQPQHF
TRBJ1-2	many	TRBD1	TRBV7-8	TGTGCCAGCAGCTCGATCGCGGGGACAGGGTCTGGCTACACCTTC	CASSSIAGTGSGYTF
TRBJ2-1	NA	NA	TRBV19	TGTGCCAGTAGTAGGCTAAGACAACCGGGGAATGAGCAGTTCTTC	CASSRLRQPGNEQFF
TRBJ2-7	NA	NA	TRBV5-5	TGTGCCAGCAGGGGGGACTTCACCTACGAGCAGTACTTC	CASRGDFTYEQYF
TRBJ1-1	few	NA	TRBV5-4	TGTGCCAGCAGCTTATCAGGGTGGAGGGAAGCTTTCTTT	CASSLSGWREAFF
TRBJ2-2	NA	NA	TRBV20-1	TGCAGTGGCGACTCAAACACCGGGGAGCTGTTTTTT	CSGDSNTGELFF
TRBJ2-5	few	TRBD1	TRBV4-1	TGCGCCAGCAGCAGGGGGCCACAAGAGACCCAGTACTTC	CASSRGPQETQYF
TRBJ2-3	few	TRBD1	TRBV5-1	TGCGCCAGCATGGTCCCAGGGGGAGATACGCAGTATTTT	CASMVPGGDTQYF
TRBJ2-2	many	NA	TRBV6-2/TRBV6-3	TGTGCCAGCTTCGGATTCCCCGAATGGACCGGGGAGCTGTTTTTT	CASFGFPEWTGELFF
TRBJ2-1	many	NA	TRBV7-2	TGTGCCAGCAGCCCCCCGCTAGGGGGGAGTGAGCAGTTCTTC	CASSPPLGGSEQFF
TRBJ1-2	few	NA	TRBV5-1	TGCGCCAGCAGCTTGGCCGAAGGGTATGGCTACACCTTC	CASSLAEGYGYTF
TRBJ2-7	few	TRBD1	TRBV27	TGTGCCAGCAGTTTATCCTGGGACAGGGCCTACGAGCAGTACTTC	CASSLSWDRAYEQYF
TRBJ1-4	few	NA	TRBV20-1	TGCAGTGCGGCTACGGGAGAAAAACTGTTTTTT	CSAATGEKLFF
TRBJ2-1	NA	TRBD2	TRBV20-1	TGCAGTGCCCAAAGCGGGAGAAGCTACAATGAGCAGTTCTTC	CSAQSGRSYNEQFF
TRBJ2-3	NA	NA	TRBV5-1	TGCGCCAGCAGCTTGCGGGATCAGCCCCCCCACACGCAGTATTTT	CASSLRDQPPHTQYF
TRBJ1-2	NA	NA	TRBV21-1	TGTGCCAGCAGCAAGGACAGCCCAGTCCCAAACTATGGCTACACCTTC	CASSKDSPVPNYGYTF
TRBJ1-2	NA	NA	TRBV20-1	TGCAGTGCTAGAGATGTGGGGAACTATGGCTACACCTTC	CSARDVGNYGYTF
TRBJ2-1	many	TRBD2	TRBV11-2	TGTGCCAGCAGCCTTAGCGGGGCCTCCTACAATGAGCAGTTCTTC	CASSLSGASYNEQFF
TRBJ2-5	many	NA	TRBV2	TGTGCCAGCAGGGACCTGGAAGAGACCCAGTACTTC	CASRDLEETQYF
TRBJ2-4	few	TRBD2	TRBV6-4	TGTGCCAGCAGTGAATTGGCGGGAGGAAACATTCAGTACTTC	CASSELAGGNIQYF
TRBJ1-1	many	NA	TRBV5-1	TGCGCCAGCAGGGAGGACACTGAAGCTTTCTTT	CASREDTEAFF
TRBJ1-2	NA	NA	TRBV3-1	TGTGCCAGCAGCCAATACTATGGCTACACCTTC	CASSQYYGYTF
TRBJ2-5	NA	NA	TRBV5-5	TGTGCCAGCAGCCCAGCGGCGCAAGAGACCCAGTACTTC	CASSPAAQETQYF
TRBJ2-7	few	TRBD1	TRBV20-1	TGCAGTGCTACTAAGACAGGGCGTAATAACGAGCAGTACTTC	CSATKTGRNNEQYF
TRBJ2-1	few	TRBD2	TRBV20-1	TGCAGTGCTTTAGGGGCGGGAGGGCCTCTTGGTGAGCAGTTCTTC	CSALGAGGPLGEQFF
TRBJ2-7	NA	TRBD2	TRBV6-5	TGTGCCAGCAGTTACGGCTTAGCGGGATCCTACGAGCAGTACTTC	CASSYGLAGSYEQYF
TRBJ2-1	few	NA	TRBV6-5	TGTGCCAGCTCACGCGGCAGGAGCTCCTACAATGAGCAGTTCTTC	CASSRGRSSYNEQFF
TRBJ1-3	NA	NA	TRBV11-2	TGTGCCAGCAGCTTAGGGGGAACAAACGCGGGAAACACCATATATTTT	CASSLGGTNAGNTIYF
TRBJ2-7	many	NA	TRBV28	TGTGCCAGCCGCAATTTCCGGACGGGCTACGAGCAGTACTTC	CASRNFRTGYEQYF
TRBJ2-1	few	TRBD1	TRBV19	TGTGCCAGTAGTATGGGGACAGGGAGGTACAATGAGCAGTTCTTC	CASSMGTGRYNEQFF
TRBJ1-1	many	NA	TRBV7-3	TGTGCCAGCAGCTTACTTTCAAGAAGCACTGAAGCTTTCTTT	CASSLLSRSTEAFF
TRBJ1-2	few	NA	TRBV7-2	TGTGCCACTACCGGGGCACCCGGCTATGGCTACACCTTC	CATTGAPGYGYTF
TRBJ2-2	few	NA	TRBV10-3	TGTGCCATCAGTGAGGTCACCTCCCGGGGCCATCCCGGGGAGCTGTTTTTT	CAISEVTSRGHPGELFF
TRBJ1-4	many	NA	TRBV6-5	TGTGCCAGCAGCCAGATTAATCAGGAAAAACTGTTTTTT	CASSQINQEKLFF
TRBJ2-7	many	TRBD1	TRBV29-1	TGCAGCGTGTCCCGGGACAGGGACGAGCAGTACTTC	CSVSRDRDEQYF
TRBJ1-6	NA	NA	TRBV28	TGTGCCACCCCCGGGCAGGGTTATAATTCACCCCTCCACTTT	CATPGQGYNSPLHF
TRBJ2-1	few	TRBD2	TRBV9	TGTGCCAGCAGCGTAGTACGGGAGGGCTCCTACAATGAGCAGTTCTTC	CASSVVREGSYNEQFF
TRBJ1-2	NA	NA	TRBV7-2	TGTGCCAGCAGCTTGTGCAGGGAGGACTATGGCTACACCTTC	CASSLCREDYGYTF
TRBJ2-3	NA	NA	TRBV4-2	TGTGCCAGCAGCCAAGTGGCCGGTCGCACAGATACGCAGTATTTT	CASSQVAGRTDTQYF
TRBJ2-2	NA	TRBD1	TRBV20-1	TGCAGTGCTAGAGATAGGACAGGGGCGAATGCCGGGGAGCTGTTTTTT	CSARDRTGANAGELFF
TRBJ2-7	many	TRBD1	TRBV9	TGTGCCAGCAGCTCAGGGACAGGGCTCCCCAAGCAGTACTTC	CASSSGTGLPKQYF